Included here is one T cell receptor (beta chain) sequence, with context. Assay used: immunoSEQ multiplex PCR; TCRdb lists only in-frame clones, some missing. The data show fewer than 100,000 clones, about 92% seen once. These data originate in a study of T cell changes during pregnancy in multiple sclerosis. The sequencing used peripheral blood, collected after pregnancy. The sequence came from a female donor in good health, enrolled as a control in a pregnancy study.

This chain's CDR3 is CASSPGTSGKQFF. The CDR3 DNA reads TGTGCCAGCAGCCCGGGGACTAGCGGGAAGCAGTTCTTC. The chain employs TRBV11-3 and TRBJ2-1; 13 nucleotides agree with TRBD2. Germline CDR1 reads SGHNT; CDR2 reads YENEEA. The CDR3 is 13 residues long. The junction had 3 bases not matched to a gene; V was cut back by 5 bases and J by 11 bases.